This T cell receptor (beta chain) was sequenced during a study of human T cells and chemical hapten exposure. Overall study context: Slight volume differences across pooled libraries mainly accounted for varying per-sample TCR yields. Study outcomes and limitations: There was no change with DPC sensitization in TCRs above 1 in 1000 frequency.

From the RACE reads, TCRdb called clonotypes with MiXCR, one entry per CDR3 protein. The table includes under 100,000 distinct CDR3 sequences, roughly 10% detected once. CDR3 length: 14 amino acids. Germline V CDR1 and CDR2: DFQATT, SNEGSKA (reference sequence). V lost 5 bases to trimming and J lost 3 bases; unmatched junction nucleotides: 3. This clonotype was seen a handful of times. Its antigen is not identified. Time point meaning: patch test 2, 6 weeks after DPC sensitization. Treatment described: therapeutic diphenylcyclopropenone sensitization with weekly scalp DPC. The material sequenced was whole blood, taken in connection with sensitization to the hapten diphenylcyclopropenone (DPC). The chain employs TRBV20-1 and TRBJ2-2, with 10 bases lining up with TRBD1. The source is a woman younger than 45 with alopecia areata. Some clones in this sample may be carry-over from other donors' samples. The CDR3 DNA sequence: TGCAGTGCTCGACAGGGGGCGGACACCGGGGAGCTGTTTTTT. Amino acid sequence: CSARQGADTGELFF.